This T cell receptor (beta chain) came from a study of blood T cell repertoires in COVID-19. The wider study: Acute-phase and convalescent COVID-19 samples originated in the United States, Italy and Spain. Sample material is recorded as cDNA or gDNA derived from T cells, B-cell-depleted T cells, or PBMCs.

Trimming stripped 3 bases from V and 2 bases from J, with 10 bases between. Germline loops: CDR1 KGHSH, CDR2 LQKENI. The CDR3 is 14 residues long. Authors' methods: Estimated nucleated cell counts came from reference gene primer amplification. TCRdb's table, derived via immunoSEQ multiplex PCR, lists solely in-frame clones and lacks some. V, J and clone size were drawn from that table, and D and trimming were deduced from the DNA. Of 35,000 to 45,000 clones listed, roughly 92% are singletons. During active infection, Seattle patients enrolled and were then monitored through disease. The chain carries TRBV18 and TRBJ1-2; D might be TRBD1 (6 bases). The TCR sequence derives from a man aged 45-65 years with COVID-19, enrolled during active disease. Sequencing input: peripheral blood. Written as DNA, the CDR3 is TGTGCCAGCTCACCCCCCACAGGGAACTATGGCTACACCTTC. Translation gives CASSPPTGNYGYTF.